Reported below is one T cell receptor beta chain. It lacks a known antigen. Within one base of it there is no much larger clone, and no base qualities were kept. The Qiagen DNeasy kit was used to extract genomic DNA both from unsorted PBMCs and from the negatively selected CD4+ and CD8+ fractions. TCR beta CDR3 regions were amplified by immunoSEQ multiplex PCR using primers annealing to V and J segments. A synthetic immune receptor repertoire was used to minimize amplification bias, and any remaining bias was removed computationally after sequencing. The paper's data handling went like this. Custom Python scripts were used to quantify repertoire diversity as the Shannon entropy index. Unsorted, CD4+ and CD8+ repertoires were examined separately, except in combined analyses, for which CD4+ and CD8+ sequences were merged in silico. A clone counted as expanded when the clone's frequency after treatment rose at least 2-fold relative to C1D1, and clones undetected at baseline were given a pseudocount of 0.5. Clones with 0 or 1 copy at C1D1 were defined as singleton clones, while clones with 2 or more copies were defined as non-singleton clones. Clones expanded in unsorted samples were labelled as CD4+, CD8+ or unknown by matching protein sequences in sorted samples from the same patient. Wilcoxon tests were applied to paired samples to test diversity changes from C1D1 to C4D1. Not all clones reach the TCRdb copy of this immuneACCESS table, which keeps in-frame sequences only. Checked studies attribute under half of the gap to unresolved V genes and leave the rest unexplained. Clone size and the V and J calls come from that table; the DNA yielded D and trimming. Within this sample are roughly 60,000 clones, with about nine tenths of them counted one time only. The top ten clones comprise about 9.6% of the sample.

The data belong to a study of PD-1 blockade in classical Hodgkin lymphoma (dated by TCRdb to the early 2020s). Background on the whole study: Nivolumab dosing was 3 mg/kg intravenously every 2 weeks, continuing until either disease progression or unacceptable toxicity. The study used TCR beta sequencing and CyTOF to define a peripheral blood immune signature of response to PD-1 blockade in classical Hodgkin lymphoma. What the authors observed across the whole study: The study covered only a single clinical trial cohort, and the causes of the repertoire differences, possibly disease activity or prior therapy, were still not defined. Among trial patients, those achieving complete response had baseline diversity similar to that of newly diagnosed patients, while diversity was significantly lower in partial responders and progressors. Patients starting nivolumab less than 1 year after ASCT had lower diversity and were excluded from later analyses to avoid confounding by immune reconstitution. Baseline TCR diversity was reported as lower in newly diagnosed patients than in healthy donors, and lower still in relapsed/refractory patients. CD4+ but not CD8+ TCR diversity rose significantly by C4D1 (p=0.0027 vs p=0.16), most apparent in complete responders (p=0.02).

Between the V and J ends, shortened by 2 bases and 5 bases respectively, the junction contains 9 bases. The CDR1 and CDR2 encoded by the germline V gene are KGHSH and LQKENI. The CDR3 has 13 amino acids, counting the end cysteine and phenylalanine. Solely the CDR3 DNA is kept, with 39 bases framed from the first base. Per the publication, the time point label means: cycle 1 day 1 (C1D1), immediately before nivolumab initiation. Every trial patient had relapsed after autologous stem cell transplantation, and cohorts A, B and C differed in prior brentuximab vedotin exposure. The trial cohort was composed of roughly 60 patients with relapsed/refractory classical Hodgkin lymphoma, for whom complete response, partial response or progressive disease was recorded as best overall response. Trial patients were treated with single-agent nivolumab in the multi-cohort phase II CheckMate 205 trial. An independent review committee assessed best overall response by applying the 2007 International Working Group response criteria. Trial PBMCs were collected immediately before nivolumab initiation (C1D1) and during therapy at cycle 2 day 1 and cycle 4 day 1. Peripheral blood was collected in 8 mL Vacutainer Cell Preparation Tubes, from which PBMCs were isolated by centrifugation and then cryopreserved.

The rearrangement combines TRBV18 with TRBJ2-5, and possibly TRBD1, on 6 matching bases. This receptor was identified in a human donor with classical Hodgkin lymphoma. The sequencing used peripheral blood mononuclear cells (PBMCs), collected at baseline. The nucleotides are TGTGCCAGCTCACCAAGGCAGGGGGAGACCCAGTACTTC. This encodes CASSPRQGETQYF.